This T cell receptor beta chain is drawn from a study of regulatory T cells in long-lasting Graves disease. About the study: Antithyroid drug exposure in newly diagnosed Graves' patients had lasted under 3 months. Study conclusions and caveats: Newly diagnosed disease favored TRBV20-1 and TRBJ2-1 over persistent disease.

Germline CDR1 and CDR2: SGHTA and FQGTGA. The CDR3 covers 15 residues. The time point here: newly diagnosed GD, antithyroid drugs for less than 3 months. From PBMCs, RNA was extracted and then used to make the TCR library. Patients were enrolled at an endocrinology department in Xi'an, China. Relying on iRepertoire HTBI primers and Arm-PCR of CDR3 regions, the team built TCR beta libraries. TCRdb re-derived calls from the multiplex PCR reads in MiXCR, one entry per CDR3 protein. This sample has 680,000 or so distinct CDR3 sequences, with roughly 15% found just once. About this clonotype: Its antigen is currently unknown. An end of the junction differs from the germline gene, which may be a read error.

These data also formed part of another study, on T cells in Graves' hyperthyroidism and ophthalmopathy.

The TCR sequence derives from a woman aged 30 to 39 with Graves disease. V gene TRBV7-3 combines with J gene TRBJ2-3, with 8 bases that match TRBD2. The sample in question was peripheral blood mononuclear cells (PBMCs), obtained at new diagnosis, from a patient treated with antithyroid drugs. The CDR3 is CASSVTGGSTDTQYF. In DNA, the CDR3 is TGTGCCAGCAGCGTAACGGGGGGGAGCACAGATACGCAGTATTTT.